This T cell receptor beta chain was profiled in a study of Graves' ophthalmopathy and Graves' hyperthyroidism. The sample holds many counts of this clonotype. Germline lookup yields CDR1 SQVTM and CDR2 ANQGSEA. V was clipped by 4 bases and J by 4 bases; unmatched bases: 6. This CDR3 contains 13 residues. RNA transcripts were the source from which TCR beta CDR3 regions were amplified. Following a first-round RT-PCR that used HTBI primers, a second-round multiplex PCR was carried out. TCRdb called the multiplex PCR reads again in MiXCR, with one record for every CDR3 protein. The sample consists of over a million distinct CDR3 sequences, about two fifths of them appearing once.

This TCR was sampled from an adult man with Graves' hyperthyroidism. Sample: peripheral blood or thyroid tissue (not recorded which). The chain couples TRBV29-1 to TRBJ1-1; TRBD1 aligns across 7 bases. CDR3 in amino acids: CSVVTGASTEAFF. The CDR3 nucleotides read TGCAGCGTTGTTACAGGGGCGAGCACTGAAGCTTTCTTT.